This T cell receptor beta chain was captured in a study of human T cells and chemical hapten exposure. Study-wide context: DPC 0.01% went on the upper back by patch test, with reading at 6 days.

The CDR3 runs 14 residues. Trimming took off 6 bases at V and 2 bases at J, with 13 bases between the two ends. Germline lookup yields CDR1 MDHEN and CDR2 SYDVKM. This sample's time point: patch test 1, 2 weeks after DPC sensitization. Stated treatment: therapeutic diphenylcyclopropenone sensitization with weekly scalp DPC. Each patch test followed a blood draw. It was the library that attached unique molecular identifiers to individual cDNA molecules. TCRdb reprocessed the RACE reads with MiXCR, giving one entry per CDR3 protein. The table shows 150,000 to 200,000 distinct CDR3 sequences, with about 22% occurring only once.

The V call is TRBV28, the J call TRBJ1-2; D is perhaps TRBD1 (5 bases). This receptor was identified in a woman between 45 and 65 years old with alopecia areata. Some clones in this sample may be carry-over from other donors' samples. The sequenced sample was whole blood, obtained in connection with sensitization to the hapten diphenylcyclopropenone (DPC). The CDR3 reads CASSPAGPNYGYTF. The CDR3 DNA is TGTGCCAGCAGCCCAGCGGGGCCAAACTATGGCTACACCTTC.